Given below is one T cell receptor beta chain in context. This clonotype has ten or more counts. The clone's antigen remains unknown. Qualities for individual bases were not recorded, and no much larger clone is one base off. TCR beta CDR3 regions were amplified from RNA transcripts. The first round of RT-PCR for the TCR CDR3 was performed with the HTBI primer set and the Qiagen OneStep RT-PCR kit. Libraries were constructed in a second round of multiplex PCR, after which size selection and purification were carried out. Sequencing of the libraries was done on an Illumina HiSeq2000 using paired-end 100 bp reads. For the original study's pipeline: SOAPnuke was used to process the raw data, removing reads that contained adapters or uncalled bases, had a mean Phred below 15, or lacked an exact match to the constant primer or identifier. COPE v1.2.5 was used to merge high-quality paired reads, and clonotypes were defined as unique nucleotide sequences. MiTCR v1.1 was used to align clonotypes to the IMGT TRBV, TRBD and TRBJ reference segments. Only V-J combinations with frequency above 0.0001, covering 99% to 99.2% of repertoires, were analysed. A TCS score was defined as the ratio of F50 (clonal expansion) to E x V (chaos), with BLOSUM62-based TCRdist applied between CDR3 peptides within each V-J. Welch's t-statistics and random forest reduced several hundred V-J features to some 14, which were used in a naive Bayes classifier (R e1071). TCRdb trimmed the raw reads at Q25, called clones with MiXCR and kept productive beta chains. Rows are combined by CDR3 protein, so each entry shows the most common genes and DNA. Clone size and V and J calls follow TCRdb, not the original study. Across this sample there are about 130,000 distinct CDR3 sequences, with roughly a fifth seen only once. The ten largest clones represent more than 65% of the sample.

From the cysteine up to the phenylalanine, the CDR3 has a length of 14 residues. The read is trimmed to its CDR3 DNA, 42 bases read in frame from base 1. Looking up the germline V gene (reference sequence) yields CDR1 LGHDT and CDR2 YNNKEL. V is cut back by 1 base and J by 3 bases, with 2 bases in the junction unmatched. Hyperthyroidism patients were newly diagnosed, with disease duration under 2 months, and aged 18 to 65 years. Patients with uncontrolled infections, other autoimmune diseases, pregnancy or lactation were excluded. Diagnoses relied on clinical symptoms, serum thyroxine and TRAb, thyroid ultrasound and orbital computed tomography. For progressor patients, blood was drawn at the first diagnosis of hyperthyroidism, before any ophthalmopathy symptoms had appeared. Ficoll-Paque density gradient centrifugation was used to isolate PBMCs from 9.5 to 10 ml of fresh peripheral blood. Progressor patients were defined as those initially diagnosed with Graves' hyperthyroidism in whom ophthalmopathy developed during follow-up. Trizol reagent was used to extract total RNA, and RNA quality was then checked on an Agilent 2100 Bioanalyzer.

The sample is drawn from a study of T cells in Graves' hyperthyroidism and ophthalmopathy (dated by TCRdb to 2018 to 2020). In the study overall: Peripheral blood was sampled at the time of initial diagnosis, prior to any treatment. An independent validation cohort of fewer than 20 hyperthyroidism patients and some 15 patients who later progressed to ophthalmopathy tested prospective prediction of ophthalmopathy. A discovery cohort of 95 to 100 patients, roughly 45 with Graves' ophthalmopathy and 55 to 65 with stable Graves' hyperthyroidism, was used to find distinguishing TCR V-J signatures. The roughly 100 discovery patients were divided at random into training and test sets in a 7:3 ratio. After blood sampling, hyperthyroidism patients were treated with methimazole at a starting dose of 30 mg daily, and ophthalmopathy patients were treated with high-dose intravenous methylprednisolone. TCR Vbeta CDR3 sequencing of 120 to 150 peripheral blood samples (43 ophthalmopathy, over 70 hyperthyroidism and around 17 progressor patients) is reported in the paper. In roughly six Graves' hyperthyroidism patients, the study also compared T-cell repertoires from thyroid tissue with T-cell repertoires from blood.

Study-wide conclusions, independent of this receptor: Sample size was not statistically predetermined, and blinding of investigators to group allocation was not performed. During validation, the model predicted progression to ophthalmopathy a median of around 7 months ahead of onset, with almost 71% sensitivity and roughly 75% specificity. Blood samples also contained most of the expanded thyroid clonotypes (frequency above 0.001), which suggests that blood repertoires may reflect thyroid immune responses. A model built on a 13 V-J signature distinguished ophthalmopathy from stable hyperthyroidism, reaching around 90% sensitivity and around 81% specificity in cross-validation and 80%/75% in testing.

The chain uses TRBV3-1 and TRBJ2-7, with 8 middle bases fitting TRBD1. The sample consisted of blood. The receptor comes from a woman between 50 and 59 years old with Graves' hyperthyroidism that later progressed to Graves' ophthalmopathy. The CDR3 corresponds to CASSQARGLYEQYF. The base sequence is TGTGCCAGCAGCCAAGCCAGGGGGCTCTACGAGCAGTACTTC.